These 25 T cell receptor beta chains were all obtained from the same sample, sequenced in a study of cytomegalovirus exposure and HLA in healthy donors. Measured with immunoSEQ multiplex PCR; TCRdb has only the in-frame clones, and not every one. This sample has roughly 330,000 clones; roughly 87% occur once, and the top ten carry approximately 1%. The sequencing sample was made of PBMCs. These receptors all stem from a woman in her 30s in good health and CMV-seropositive.

J is TRBJ2-7 and V is TRBV7-2; 7 bases align to TRBD1. With V trimmed by 5 bases and J by 2 bases, 9 bases remained unmatched. The CDR3 covers 15 residues. From germline, CDR1 is SGHTA and CDR2 FQGNSA. The DNA for the CDR3 is TGTGCCAGCAGCCTCTCACAGACAGGGACCTACGAGCAGTACTTC. Protein sequence: CASSLSQTGTYEQYF.

Remarks on this clone: This sample includes further DNA sequences coding for the same CDR3. The chain recombines TRBV28 with TRBJ1-2; D gene ambiguous. Germline assignment: CDR1 MDHEN and CDR2 SYDVKM. The V end lost 2 bases, the J end lost 5 bases, and 9 bases lay between the germline ends. This CDR3 comprises 13 residues. CDR3 DNA sequence: TGTGCCAGCAGTTTAGTCAGTGGGTATGGCTACACCTTC. Translated: CASSLVSGYGYTF.

V and J are TRBV9 and TRBJ2-3, with a possible D match to TRBD2 (5 bases). Germline V gene sequence: CDR1 SGDLS, CDR2 YYNGEE. The CDR3 has 15 amino acids. V was pared by 4 bases and J by 0 bases, with 12 bases between. The CDR3 loop reads CASSTASLSTDTQYF. As DNA, the CDR3 is TGTGCCAGCAGCACGGCTAGCCTCAGCACAGATACGCAGTATTTT.

This chain uses TRBV7-3 with TRBJ1-5; D possibly corresponds to TRBD1 (5 bases). Germline loops: CDR1 SGHTA, CDR2 FQGTGA. Trimming removed 3 bases at V and 6 bases at J, with 12 bases between. The CDR3 is 14 amino acids. Here the CDR3 reads CASSFETAGQPQHF. CDR3 nucleotide sequence: TGTGCCAGCAGCTTTGAGACAGCGGGTCAGCCCCAGCATTTT. Using reference TRBV7-3 and TRBJ1-5 for the parts outside the CDR3, the full variable domain is GAGVSQTPSNKVTEKGKYVELRCDPISGHTALYWYRQSLGQGPEFLIYFQGTGAADDSGLPNDRFFAVRPEGSVSTLKIQRTERGDSAVYLCASSFETAGQPQHFGDGTRLSIL.

J is TRBJ2-1 and V is TRBV7-2; D unresolved. The germline V and J ends were trimmed by 5 bases and 4 bases, with 9 bases remaining between them. This CDR3 has 13 residues. Germline-derived CDR1 and CDR2 are SGHTA and FQGNSA. The DNA for the CDR3 is TGTGCCAGCAGCCCCGACGGTTACAATGAGCAGTTCTTC. It specifies CASSPDGYNEQFF.

This chain joins TRBV6-5 and TRBJ2-2, with TRBD1 matching over 7 bases. J lost 0 bases, V lost 7 bases, and 5 bases had no gene match. Germline V gene lookup returns CDR1 MNHEY and CDR2 SVGAGI. The CDR3 runs 15 residues. In DNA, the CDR3 is TGTGCCAGCAAGTTGACAGGGTCGAACACCGGGGAGCTGTTTTTT. Amino acids: CASKLTGSNTGELFF.

The chain employs TRBV27 and TRBJ2-2; D perhaps matches TRBD2 (6 bases). The CDR3 runs to 17 residues. V was cut by 5 bases and J by 4 bases, with 20 bases left in between. Germline V CDR1 and CDR2: MNHEY, SMNVEV (reference sequence). The CDR3 loop reads CASSHQSGRGSTGELFF. The CDR3 DNA is TGTGCCAGCAGTCACCAAAGCGGCCGGGGGTCCACCGGGGAGCTGTTTTTT.

The rearrangement joins TRBV4-1 to TRBJ2-5, with no clear D. The germline V and J ends were trimmed by 4 bases and 4 bases, with 16 bases remaining between them. This CDR3 comprises 15 residues. Germline V gene data show CDR1 as MGHRA and CDR2 as YSYEKL. The CDR3 sequence is CASSLHVVGLETQYF. CDR3 sequence (DNA): TGCGCCAGCAGCCTACACGTAGTGGGTTTAGAGACCCAGTACTTC.

This clone was seen just once. The chain uses TRBV6-6 and TRBJ1-1; a weak D match, TRBD1 (6 bases). This CDR3 has 12 amino acids. V was trimmed by 4 bases and J by 6 bases, leaving 9 bases between them. Germline CDR1 MNHNY, CDR2 SVGAGI (reference sequence). In DNA, the CDR3 is TGTGCCAGCAGTTGGAAGGGGGCTGAAGCTTTCTTT. Its translation is CASSWKGAEAFF.

The J gene is TRBJ1-5, the V gene TRBV11-2; no clear D. V shed 3 bases and J shed 5 bases, with 8 bases lying between them. The CDR3 totals 13 residues. Germline values: CDR1 SGHAT, CDR2 FQNNGV. The CDR3 sequence: CASSLGWDQPQHF. The CDR3, as DNA: TGTGCCAGCAGCTTGGGATGGGATCAGCCCCAGCATTTT.

The chain is built from TRBV7-3 and TRBJ2-1; TRBD2 matches 8 bases. This CDR3 has 16 amino acids. Trimming took 1 base from V and 7 from J; bases not matched to a gene: 9. Germline V gene sequence: CDR1 SGHTA, CDR2 FQGTGA. CDR3 DNA: TGTGCCAGCAGCTTAAGGACTAGCCTTACGGGGAATGAGCAGTTCTTC. Translation gives CASSLRTSLTGNEQFF.

This chain links TRBV27 with TRBJ2-1; D not resolved. The CDR3 covers 13 residues. V was pared by 3 bases and J by 12 bases, with 15 bases between. Germline V CDR1 and CDR2: MNHEY, SMNVEV (reference sequence). The DNA for the CDR3 is TGTGCCAGCAGTTTGTATTGGGATGAGGCGCAGTTCTTC. Its translation is CASSLYWDEAQFF.

In this sample, this clone turned up a few times. The chain joins TRBV30 to TRBJ1-1; weak D call: TRBD1 (6 bases). With 3 bases removed from V and 7 bases from J, the gap between germline ends came to 9 bases. CDR1 and CDR2 (germline): GTSNPN, SVGIG (reference sequence). CDR3 length: 11 amino acids. The CDR3 is CAWRRQVEAFF. CDR3 DNA sequence: TGTGCCTGGAGGCGACAGGTTGAAGCTTTCTTT.

The CDR3 here is CASSQAPADRAYEQYF. For the CDR3, the DNA is TGTGCCAGCAGCCAAGCCCCCGCGGACAGGGCCTACGAGCAGTACTTC. This rearrangement joins TRBV4-2 to TRBJ2-7; 8 bases are a match to TRBD1. The CDR3 spans 16 residues. Germline values: CDR1 LGHNA, CDR2 YNFKEQ. The J segment lost 2 bases and the V segment lost 1 base, leaving 7 bases of the junction unmatched.

The V gene is TRBV19, the J gene TRBJ2-7; 11 bases fit TRBD2. Germline CDR1 and CDR2: LNHDA and SQIVND (reference sequence). J was trimmed by 4 bases and V by 3 bases; bases with no gene match: 5. The CDR3 consists of 15 residues. The CDR3 spells CASSILLAGVYEQYF. CDR3 nucleotide sequence: TGTGCCAGTAGTATCTTACTAGCGGGAGTATACGAGCAGTACTTC.

V and J are TRBV9 and TRBJ1-1; no reliable D call. The length of the CDR3 is 13 residues. Germline CDR1 reads SGDLS; CDR2 reads YYNGEE. V dropped 0 bases and J dropped 5 bases, with 8 bases sitting between them. The CDR3 region has the DNA TGTGCCAGCAGCGTAGAGGGCTGGACTGAAGCTTTCTTT. Translated, it gives CASSVEGWTEAFF.

The CDR3 spells CASRPPGQGRIAQHF. CDR3 coding DNA: TGTGCCAGCAGACCACCCGGACAGGGTAGGATAGCCCAGCATTTT. J is TRBJ1-5 and V is TRBV28; 8 bases are a match to TRBD1. The ends lost 6 bases at V and 11 bases at J; junction bases unmatched: 15. Germline CDR1 reads MDHEN; CDR2 reads SYDVKM. This CDR3 comprises 15 residues. Filled out from reference TRBV28 and TRBJ1-5, the complete variable domain reads DVKVTQSSRYLVKRTGEKVFLECVQDMDHENMFWYRQDPGLGLRLIYFSYDVKMKEKGDIPEGYSVSREKKERFSLILESASTNQTSMYLCASRPPGQGRIAQHFGDGTRLSIL.

V and J are TRBV5-1 and TRBJ2-1, with TRBD2 identical over 8 bases. The CDR3 runs to 16 residues. Germline values: CDR1 SGHRS, CDR2 YFSETQ. With 4 bases clipped from V and 0 bases from J, the junction kept 6 bases outside the gene matches. For the CDR3, the DNA is TGCGCCAGCAGCCTAAGCGGGAGTCCCTCCTACAATGAGCAGTTCTTC. It is translated as CASSLSGSPSYNEQFF.

This clone has a single count. The V gene is TRBV7-9, the J gene TRBJ2-1; the D gene is possibly TRBD2 (6 bases). The germline V and J ends were trimmed by 3 bases and 5 bases, with 14 bases remaining between them. Per the germline V gene, CDR1 is SEHNR and CDR2 is FQNEAQ (reference sequence). The CDR3 is 15 residues long. The CDR3 is CASSFPGTANNEQFF. The CDR3 DNA reads TGTGCCAGCAGCTTCCCAGGGACTGCAAACAATGAGCAGTTCTTC.

The chain is built from TRBV6-1 and TRBJ2-7; the D is unclear. The germline gives CDR1 MNHNS, CDR2 SASEGT. Trimming removed 5 bases at V and 3 bases at J, with 11 bases between. This CDR3 is built from 13 residues. The CDR3 coding sequence is TGTGCCAGCAGTCGAACCTGGGACTACGAGCAGTACTTC. Its translation is CASSRTWDYEQYF.

In DNA form, the CDR3 reads TGTGCCAGCAGCTTCCAGAATGAGCAGTTCTTC. Its translation is CASSFQNEQFF. The rearrangement uses TRBV5-6 and TRBJ2-1; D remains ambiguous. Between the trimmed V and J ends, which lost 2 bases and 7 bases, there was a span of 4 bases. Germline V CDR1 and CDR2: SGHDT, YYEEEE. The CDR3 loop spans 11 amino acids.

This clone appeared a few times. V is TRBV7-3 and J is TRBJ2-3; 10 positions match TRBD2. Germline assignment: CDR1 SGHTA and CDR2 FQGTGA. V shed 4 bases, J shed 1 base, and the junction held 5 bases outside the gene matches. The CDR3 spans 16 residues. CDR3 sequence (DNA): TGTGCCAGCAGCTCTAGCGGGGGCCCTGGCACAGATACGCAGTATTTT. Translating gives CASSSSGGPGTDTQYF.

DNA for the CDR3: TGTGCCAGCAGTGAGGCGGGGGGTTCCTATGGCTACACCTTC. It encodes CASSEAGGSYGYTF. This chain joins TRBV6-1 and TRBJ1-2, with TRBD1 as a possible D gene (5 bases). V lost 3 bases and J 4 bases, leaving 12 bases between the germline ends. There are 14 residues in the CDR3. Per germline, CDR1 MNHNS and CDR2 SASEGT.

The chain uses TRBV7-6 and TRBJ2-3; the D is unclear. This CDR3 is 11 amino acids long. V was clipped by 8 bases and J by 2 bases, with 5 bases between them. The germline gives CDR1 SGHVS, CDR2 FNYEAQ. The CDR3 region is CASQSTDTQYF. DNA of the CDR3: TGTGCCAGCCAGTCCACAGATACGCAGTATTTT.

The chain has TRBV28 and TRBJ2-7; TRBD1 aligns across 8 bases. With V trimmed by 6 bases and J by 2 bases, 9 bases remained unmatched. Germline CDR1 reads MDHEN; CDR2 reads SYDVKM. This CDR3 spans 15 amino acids. The DNA of the CDR3 is TGTGCCAGCAGCGATCCGGGACAGGTCGCCTACGAGCAGTACTTC. Translated, it gives CASSDPGQVAYEQYF.